One sample yielded the 16 T cell receptor beta chains listed below, sequenced in a study of human T cells and chemical hapten exposure (dated by TCRdb to the early 2020s). Libraries were made using RACE. Data came from a NextSeq 500. TCRdb took the public reads, trimmed them with fastp at Q25, ran MiXCR for clone calling and kept in-frame beta chains. Each entry merges the rows of one CDR3 protein and shows their most common DNA and genes. Within this sample are roughly 380,000 distinct CDR3 sequences, with approximately 5.1% of them counted one time only. Jointly, the top ten make up 2.6% of the sample. The intended sense of this specimen's time point label: pre-sensitization, week 0. Read against the paper, the sample's treatment or condition label means: therapeutic diphenylcyclopropenone sensitization with weekly scalp DPC. The sample was whole blood, taken in connection with sensitization to the hapten diphenylcyclopropenone (DPC). The source is a woman between 45 and 65 years old with alopecia areata. Some clones in this sample may be carry-over from other donors' samples.

CDR3 coding DNA: TGTGCCAGCAGCCCGGATACTCCCCGGACAGGCATCTCTGGAAACACCATATATTTT. Translated: CASSPDTPRTGISGNTIYF. V usage is TRBV3-1 and J usage is TRBJ1-3; TRBD1 agrees at 7 bases. CDR3 size: 19 residues. Germline CDR1 reads LGHDT; CDR2 reads YNNKEL (reference sequence). J gave up 0 bases and V 4 bases, and 15 bases lay outside the gene matches.

This clonotype was picked up many times. V gene TRBV10-2 combines with J gene TRBJ2-1, with 15 nucleotides matching TRBD2. Germline V gives CDR1 WSHSY, CDR2 SAAADI. The CDR3 is 20 residues long. V lost 7 bases and J lost 2; bases outside the gene matches: 15. The CDR3 DNA reads as TGCGCCAGCACGGTCTTAGGACTAGCGGGAGGGCCCGGGGCCTACAATGAGCAGTTCTTC. This gives the protein CASTVLGLAGGPGAYNEQFF.

This clonotype was picked up many times. This chain connects TRBV29-1 to TRBJ2-3; 12 positions agree with TRBD2. Germline-derived CDR1 and CDR2 are SQVTM and ANQGSEA. V shed 4 bases and J 4 bases; nucleotides not matched to a gene: 3. The CDR3 totals 14 residues. The CDR3 reads CSVGTSGDADTQYF. DNA of the CDR3: TGCAGCGTTGGGACTAGCGGGGACGCAGATACGCAGTATTTT.

This chain joins TRBV20-1 and TRBJ2-1; D not certain. Trimming shortened V by 4 bases and J by 3 bases, and 7 bases separated the two germline ends. This CDR3 region has 12 residues. Germline CDR1 and CDR2: DFQATT and SNEGSKA (reference sequence). The CDR3 region is CSATGRYNEQFF. The CDR3 nucleotides read TGCAGTGCTACCGGACGCTACAATGAGCAGTTCTTC.

This clonotype was found a few times. The chain joins TRBV30 to TRBJ2-5; no reliable D call. Germline assignment: CDR1 GTSNPN and CDR2 SVGIG (reference sequence). Trimming pared 2 bases from V and 6 bases from J, leaving 13 bases between. The CDR3 is 13 residues long. In DNA form, the CDR3 reads TGTGCCTGGAGTACGCTTCCACGGAAGACCCAGTACTTC. Its translation: CAWSTLPRKTQYF.

The chain carries TRBV14 and TRBJ2-7, with 8 nucleotides matching TRBD1. This CDR3 region has 15 residues. Germline CDR1 SGHDN, CDR2 FVKESK. V lost 2 bases to trimming and J lost 3 bases; unmatched junction nucleotides: 6. The CDR3 DNA reads TGTGCCAGCAGCCAACCCGGGACAGGCCGCTACGAGCAGTACTTC. It specifies CASSQPGTGRYEQYF.

V is TRBV5-5 and J is TRBJ2-2; D gene ambiguous. The CDR3 spans 14 residues. Trimming took 0 bases from V and 4 from J, leaving 7 bases between them. The germline V gene has CDR1 SGHKS and CDR2 YYEKEE (reference sequence). The chain's CDR3 is CASSLGPGTGELFF. The DNA of the CDR3 is TGTGCCAGCAGCTTGGGACCGGGCACCGGGGAGCTGTTTTTT.

The sample holds many counts of this clonotype. The V and J genes are TRBV15 and TRBJ2-1, with a tentative D call TRBD1 (7 bases). The V end lost 1 base, the J end lost 2 bases, and 12 bases lay between the germline ends. The CDR3 is 16 amino acids. The V gene's germline CDR1 is LNHNV and CDR2 YYDKDF (reference sequence). The CDR3 region is CATSRVGGQTYNEQFF. The CDR3 region has the DNA TGTGCCACCAGCAGAGTGGGGGGACAGACCTACAATGAGCAGTTCTTC.

This clonotype was counted many times. The V call is TRBV6-2 or TRBV6-3, the J call TRBJ2-1; D gene unclear. V was clipped by 6 bases and J by 0 bases, with 18 bases between them. CDR3 length equals 17 residues. Germline V gives CDR1 MNHEY, CDR2 SVGEGT. Here the CDR3 DNA reads TGTGCCAGCAGCTCTGCCCGGACGGAAAGCTCCTACAATGAGCAGTTCTTC. Translation gives CASSSARTESSYNEQFF.

This clonotype was detected only a few times. The chain employs TRBV6-1 and TRBJ2-5; TRBD2 aligns across 15 bases. Trimming removed 8 bases from V and 1 base from J; junction bases left unmatched: 17. This CDR3 contains 20 residues. The germline CDR1 and CDR2 sequences are MNHNS and SASEGT. The CDR3 sequence is CASSRGPGLAGGPVQETQYF. The CDR3 coding sequence is TGTGCCAGCTCCCGGGGGCCCGGACTAGCGGGGGGGCCTGTCCAAGAGACCCAGTACTTC.

With regard to this clonotype: It may be a read error: a sequence one base away is much more abundant. This chain uses TRBV29-1 with TRBJ1-1; TRBD1 might be the D (5 bases). V lost 3 bases and J lost 4, with 12 bases in between. The CDR3 contains 13 residues. Germline-derived CDR1 and CDR2 are SQVTM and ANQGSEA. This CDR3 reads CSVEVSGPTEAFF. Here the CDR3 DNA reads TGCAGCGTTGAGGTTTCAGGGCCCACTGAAGCTTTCTTT.

The chain recombines TRBV5-5 with TRBJ1-5, with D unresolved. This CDR3 has 15 residues. V lost 0 bases, J lost 0 bases, and 7 bases lay in between. Germline loops: CDR1 SGHKS, CDR2 YYEKEE (reference sequence). CDR3 sequence reads: CASSLAVNSNQPQHF. CDR3 in DNA: TGTGCCAGCAGCTTGGCGGTGAATAGCAATCAGCCCCAGCATTTT.

This clonotype has at least ten counts. The gene calls are TRBV19 and TRBJ1-1, with 7 bases that match TRBD1. CDR1 LNHDA and CDR2 SQIVND come from the germline V gene (reference sequence). Losses at the gene ends were 5 bases for V and 11 bases for J; bases not matched to a gene: 11. The CDR3 spans 13 residues. CDR3 coding DNA: TGTGCCAGTAGTCCCCAGACAGGGACTTTGGCTTTCTTT. Its translation: CASSPQTGTLAFF. The full variable domain, completed using reference TRBV19 and TRBJ1-1, is DGGITQSPKYLFRKEGQNVTLSCEQNLNHDAMYWYRQDPGQGLRLIYYSQIVNDFQKGDIAEGYSVSREKKESFPLTVTSAQKNPTAFYLCASSPQTGTLAFFGQGTRLTVV.

J is TRBJ2-1 and V is TRBV28; 13 positions match TRBD2. Losses at the gene ends were 7 bases for V and 10 bases for J; bases not matched to a gene: 7. CDR1 MDHEN and CDR2 SYDVKM come from the germline V gene. The CDR3 loop spans 14 amino acids. In DNA, the CDR3 is TGTGCCAGCAACTCCGGACTAGCGGGAGCGGAGCAGTTCTTC. This sequence encodes CASNSGLAGAEQFF.

This clonotype was detected only a few times. V is TRBV3-1 and J is TRBJ2-2; possibly TRBD2 for D (5 bases). Germline CDR1 and CDR2: LGHDT and YNNKEL (reference sequence). V was pared by 4 bases and J by 1 base, with 16 bases between. The CDR3 is 17 amino acids. The CDR3 is CASSPMLSSGNTGELFF. DNA of the CDR3: TGTGCCAGCAGCCCAATGCTCAGCAGCGGGAACACCGGGGAGCTGTTTTTT.

The chain links TRBV2 to TRBJ2-3; no reliable D call. The CDR3 totals 11 residues. V lost 5 bases to trimming and J lost 11 bases, with 11 bases between them. In germline, CDR1 is SNHLY, CDR2 FYNNEI. This CDR3 reads CASSLDVGQYF. In nucleotides, the CDR3 is TGTGCCAGCAGTTTAGATGTGGGGCAGTATTTT.